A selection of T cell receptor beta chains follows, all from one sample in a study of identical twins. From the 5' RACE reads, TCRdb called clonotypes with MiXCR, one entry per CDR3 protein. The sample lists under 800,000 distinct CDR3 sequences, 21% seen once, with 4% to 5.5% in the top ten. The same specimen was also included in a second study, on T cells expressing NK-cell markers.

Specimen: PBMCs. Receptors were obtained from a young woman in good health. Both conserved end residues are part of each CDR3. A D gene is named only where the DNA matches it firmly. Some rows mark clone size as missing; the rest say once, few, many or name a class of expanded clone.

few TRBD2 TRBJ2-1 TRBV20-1 TGCAGTGCTAGCGGACTAGCGGGTAGCTCCTACAATGAGCAGTTCTTC CSASGLAGSSYNEQFF
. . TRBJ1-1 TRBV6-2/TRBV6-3 TGTGCCAGCACCTCAGGAGATGAAGGTTTGAACACTGAAGCTTTCTTT CASTSGDEGLNTEAFF
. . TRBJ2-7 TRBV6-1 TGTGCCAGCAGTGAAGGGACTACTGTATACGAGCAGTACTTC CASSEGTTVYEQYF
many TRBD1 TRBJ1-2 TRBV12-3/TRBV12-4 TGTGCCAGCAGTTTAGGGACAGGGCTCTATGGCTACACCTTC CASSLGTGLYGYTF
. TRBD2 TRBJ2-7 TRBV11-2 TGTGCCAGCAGCCCGCGGGTAGCGGGGCCCTACGAGCAGTACTTC CASSPRVAGPYEQYF
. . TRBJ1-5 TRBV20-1 TGCAGTGCTAAAGGACCAGGGGTATACTCGCCCCAGCATTTT CSAKGPGVYSPQHF
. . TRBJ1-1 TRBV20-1 TGCAGTGTCTCCGGGGCTCAGAACACTGAAGCTTTCTTT CSVSGAQNTEAFF
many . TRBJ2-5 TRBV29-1 TGCAGCAGTACTTTGACAGACCAAGAGACCCAGTACTTC CSSTLTDQETQYF
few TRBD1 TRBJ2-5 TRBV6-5 TGTGCCAGCAGTTACTCGGTGTTTTACAGGGGGGAAGAGACCCAGTACTTC CASSYSVFYRGEETQYF
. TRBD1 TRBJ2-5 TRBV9 TGTGCCAGCAGCCCCCGCGACAGGGGAAGATCTGGGCATCTAGAGACCCAGTACTTC CASSPRDRGRSGHLETQYF
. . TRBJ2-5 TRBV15 TGTGCCACCAGCAGAGGACATACTCAAGAGACCCAGTACTTC CATSRGHTQETQYF
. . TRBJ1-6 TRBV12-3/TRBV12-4 TGTGCCAGCACCCGAGATTACCGCGATAATTCACCCCTCCACTTT CASTRDYRDNSPLHF
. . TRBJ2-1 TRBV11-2 TGTGCCAGCGGGGTCAGGGTTTCCTACAATGAGCAGTTCTTC CASGVRVSYNEQFF
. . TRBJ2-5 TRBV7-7 TGTGCTAGCAGCTTAGATTTGGAACAAGAGACCCAGTACTTC CASSLDLEQETQYF
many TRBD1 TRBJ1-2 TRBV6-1 TGTGCCAGCAGACAGACAGGGGTATATGGCTACACCTTC CASRQTGVYGYTF
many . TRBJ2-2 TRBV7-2 TGTGCCAGCAGCTTAGAGGTGGGAGCAGGAACCGGGGAGCTGTTTTTT CASSLEVGAGTGELFF
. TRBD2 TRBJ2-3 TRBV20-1 TGCAGTGCTAGGGCGCCGGGACTAGCGAAAGATACGCAGTATTTT CSARAPGLAKDTQYF
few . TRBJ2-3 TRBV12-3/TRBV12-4 TGTGCCAGCAGGACCTATCCAGATACGCAGTATTTT CASRTYPDTQYF
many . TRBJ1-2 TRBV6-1 TGTGCCAGCAGTGAACACTCCGGTGGCTACACCTTC CASSEHSGGYTF